What follows are 5 T cell receptor beta chains derived from one specimen sequenced in a study of CD8 T cells in ankylosing spondylitis. The antigens for these receptors are not known. TCRdb ran MiXCR on the 5' RACE reads and lists one entry per CDR3 protein. The sample holds a few hundred thousand distinct CDR3 sequences, about 6.7% seen once. Study-wide findings and caveats: Among TCR beta sequences, a motif of eight highly homologous variants appeared characteristic of ankylosing spondylitis blood.

The sequencing sample was made of blood, either unsorted or a sorted T cell fraction (not recorded which). The source is a male donor with ankylosing spondylitis.

This clonotype was seen many times. This chain connects TRBV5-1 to TRBJ2-5; 12 nucleotides match TRBD2. The CDR3 is made up of 15 amino acids. After removal of 3 bases from V and 3 bases from J, the junction contained 3 bases not matched to a gene. Germline CDR1 and CDR2: SGHRS and YFSETQ. CDR3 nucleotides: TGCGCCAGCAGCTACCGACTAGCGGGAGAAGAGACCCAGTACTTC. This codes for CASSYRLAGEETQYF.

In this sample, this clonotype turned up many times. The chain couples TRBV27 to TRBJ1-2; weak D call: TRBD1 (5 bases). The CDR3 has 13 amino acids. In germline, CDR1 is MNHEY, CDR2 SMNVEV (reference sequence). Between the trimmed V and J ends, which lost 3 bases and 5 bases, there was a span of 10 bases. In DNA form, the CDR3 reads TGTGCCAGCAGTTTGACCCCAGGGTATGGCTACACCTTC. Translated, it gives CASSLTPGYGYTF.

This clonotype was observed a few times. J is TRBJ2-1 and V is TRBV29-1, with 9 positions matching TRBD2. V was pared by 4 bases and J by 3 bases, with 7 bases of the junction left unmatched. CDR1 and CDR2 from the germline V gene are SQVTM and ANQGSEA. The CDR3 consists of 15 residues. This CDR3 reads CSVGGGRGGYNEQFF. DNA for the CDR3: TGCAGCGTTGGTGGAGGGCGGGGGGGCTACAATGAGCAGTTCTTC.

Ten or more counts support this clonotype. The V call is TRBV3-1, the J call TRBJ2-7; D may be TRBD2 (5 bases). Germline V gives CDR1 LGHDT, CDR2 YNNKEL (reference sequence). V lost 0 bases and J lost 3, with 15 bases in between. The CDR3 length is 16 residues. The CDR3 protein is CASSQDLRVSGYEQYF. In DNA, the CDR3 is TGTGCCAGCAGCCAAGATCTGAGGGTTTCCGGCTACGAGCAGTACTTC.

This clonotype was recorded many times. The chain uses TRBV4-3 and TRBJ1-1, with D hard to call. The CDR3 is 16 residues long. Germline-derived CDR1 and CDR2 are LGHNA and YSLEER. The germline V and J ends were trimmed by 0 bases and 1 base, with 12 bases remaining between them. CDR3 region: CASSQDWELQNTEAFF. CDR3 coding DNA: TGCGCCAGCAGCCAAGATTGGGAGCTACAGAACACTGAAGCTTTCTTT.